The entry below gives a single TCR beta chain sequence along with its context. The antigen remains undetermined. This entry comes from a study of T cell responses to AZD1222 COVID-19 vaccine. Whole-study context: Some second doses came at about 4 weeks and others at about 12 weeks; these were pooled.

Study-wide results and caveats: Two doses of AZD1222 preceded a rise in Spike-specific TCR breadth and depth. Females outnumbered males among donors, who were mostly white British; clonal diversity was possibly underestimated. As reported, nearly half of all spike-specific TCRs target variant regions that are unmutated.

The CDR3 consists of 15 residues. The V gene's germline CDR1 is WSHSY and CDR2 SAAADI. The V and J ends lost 0 bases and 6 bases respectively, with 12 bases between them. Some clones are missing from TCRdb's copy, which holds only in-frame ones; the method was immunoSEQ multiplex PCR. The sample carries 180,000 or so clones, 85% to 95% recorded once. The gene calls are TRBV10-2 and TRBJ1-5; D perhaps matches TRBD1 (5 bases). This TCR came from an adult in good health. The specimen comprised peripheral blood, sampled on day 0 of AZD1222 vaccination. The CDR3 protein is CASSESGGTGQPQHF. In DNA, the CDR3 is TGCGCCAGCAGTGAGTCGGGGGGGACCGGTCAGCCCCAGCATTTT.